This T cell receptor (beta chain) was profiled in a study of early T cells in non-severe SARS-CoV-2 infection. In the study overall: It was bulk RNA from unsorted whole blood that was sequenced, and the chains were unpaired.

General observations from the study: Anti-spike CD8 responses were favored in VDJdb matching, and private and CD4 specificities were missed.

This clonotype has ten or more counts. The antigen is undetermined. Attached unique molecular identifiers marked individual cDNA molecules. TCRdb passed the 5' RACE reads through MiXCR, listing each CDR3 protein once. The table has 55,000 to 85,000 distinct CDR3 sequences, roughly 13% seen once; the top ten hold more than 13%. Trimming removed 5 bases at V and 7 bases at J, with 11 bases between. The CDR3 is 12 amino acids. Germline V gives CDR1 SEHNR, CDR2 FQNEAQ (reference sequence). The chain carries TRBV7-9 and TRBJ1-1; D is possibly TRBD1 (5 bases). The sequencing input was whole blood. This clonotype was sampled from an adult who was a healthcare worker with PCR-confirmed SARS-CoV-2 infection or an uninfected control (not recorded which). The CDR3, as DNA: TGTGCCAGCAGCCGGGACTCAATTGAAGCTTTCTTT. Its translation is CASSRDSIEAFF.